One and the same sample provided the 22 T cell receptor beta chains below, sequenced in a study of OX40 agonist ivuxolimab in advanced cancers. Measured with immunoSEQ multiplex PCR; TCRdb has only the in-frame clones, and not every one. This sample has tens of thousands of clones; roughly 94% occur once, and the top ten carry around 9.6%. The sample was CD4+ or CD8+ T cells sorted from blood, taken in a trial of the OX40 agonist ivuxolimab. The receptors here all came from an adult with an advanced solid tumor such as melanoma, head and neck, liver or kidney cancer.

The count of this clone is one. The chain has TRBV5-6 and TRBJ2-1, with D possibly matching TRBD1 (5 bases). The CDR3 sequence is 14 residues long. Per the germline V gene, CDR1 is SGHDT and CDR2 is YYEEEE. V lost 3 bases to trimming and J lost 4 bases, with 11 bases between them. For the CDR3, the DNA is TGTGCCAGCAGCTACCTGGACACTTACAATGAGCAGTTCTTC. Encoded protein: CASSYLDTYNEQFF. The whole variable domain, remainder taken from reference TRBV5-6 and TRBJ2-1, is DAGVTQSPTHLIKTRGQQVTLRCSPKSGHDTVSWYQQALGQGPQFIFQYYEEEERQRGNFPDRFSGHQFPNYSSELNVNALLLGDSALYLCASSYLDTYNEQFFGPGTRLTVL.

This chain joins TRBV27 and TRBJ1-4, with TRBD1 matching 7 bases. Per germline, CDR1 MNHEY and CDR2 SMNVEV (reference sequence). The CDR3 is 14 residues long. Trimming cost V 4 bases and J 5 bases; bases outside gene matches: 4. The CDR3 is CASSSGGMNEKLFF. The CDR3 DNA reads as TGTGCCAGCAGTTCAGGGGGGATGAATGAAAAACTGTTTTTT.

The table lists this clone with a count of one. V and J are TRBV6-5 and TRBJ1-2; 7 bases match TRBD1. The CDR3 runs 14 residues. V trimming: 0 bases; J trimming: 6 bases; junction bases outside the gene matches: 4. CDR1 is MNHEY and CDR2 is SVGAGI in the germline V gene. The CDR3 DNA reads as TGTGCCAGCAGTTACTCTCGACAGGGAGATGGCTACACCTTC. This gives the protein CASSYSRQGDGYTF.

The rearrangement uses TRBV7-9 and TRBJ1-6; D is ambiguous. V was trimmed by 5 bases and J by 2 bases, leaving 13 bases between them. The CDR3 has 16 amino acids. The germline V gene has CDR1 SEHNR and CDR2 FQNEAQ (reference sequence). The CDR3 nucleotides read TGTGCCAGCAGCCCCTTTATGAAGCCCTATAATTCACCCCTCCACTTT. This gives the protein CASSPFMKPYNSPLHF.

This clone has just a few counts. The chain carries TRBV30 and TRBJ1-1; 7 bases agree with TRBD1. Germline loops: CDR1 GTSNPN, CDR2 SVGIG (reference sequence). The V and J ends lost 7 bases and 4 bases, in that order; junction bases with no gene match: 6. This CDR3 contains 12 residues. CDR3: CASVTGFTEAFF. For the CDR3, the DNA is TGTGCCTCCGTGACAGGGTTCACTGAAGCTTTCTTT.

In its sample, this clone was seen once. The chain carries TRBV7-9 and TRBJ1-1, with 8 bases identical to TRBD1. Germline assignment: CDR1 SEHNR and CDR2 FQNEAQ (reference sequence). V lost 7 bases and J lost 0; bases outside the gene matches: 10. The CDR3 consists of 16 residues. CDR3 amino acids: CASNRGQGSLNTEAFF. Written as DNA, the CDR3 is TGTGCCAGCAACCGAGGACAGGGATCCCTGAACACTGAAGCTTTCTTT.

The rearrangement links TRBV25-1 to TRBJ1-2; D is perhaps TRBD1 (6 bases). CDR1 MGHDK and CDR2 SYGVNS come from the germline V gene. Trimming stripped 0 bases from V and 8 bases from J, with 22 bases between. This CDR3 has 17 residues. Written as DNA, the CDR3 is TGTGCCAGCAGTGAATATTATGGGGGCCCGACAGGAGGAGGCTACACCTTC. Translation gives CASSEYYGGPTGGGYTF.

The J gene is TRBJ2-1, the V gene TRBV6-4; D possibly corresponds to TRBD2 (6 bases). CDR1 MRHNA and CDR2 SNTAGT come from the germline V gene. The CDR3 length is 15 residues. V lost 3 bases to trimming and J lost 10 bases, with 19 bases between them. The CDR3 sequence is CASSENQRAPLEQFF. The CDR3 region has the DNA TGTGCCAGCAGTGAGAACCAGCGGGCGCCCTTAGAGCAGTTCTTC.

The V call is TRBV19, the J call TRBJ2-4; possibly TRBD2 for D (6 bases). The CDR3 has 14 residues. V was clipped by 3 bases and J by 12 bases, with 18 bases between them. CDR1 is LNHDA, CDR2 SQIVND, per germline (reference sequence). The CDR3 DNA reads as TGTGCCAGTAGTATTTGGCCGTTGGGGGGAGATCAGTACTTC. It translates to CASSIWPLGGDQYF.

This chain links TRBV7-8 with TRBJ2-7; 11 positions agree with TRBD1. The CDR3 sequence is 16 residues long. The germline V gene has CDR1 SGHVS and CDR2 FQNEAQ. Trimming removed 5 bases from V and 7 bases from J; junction bases left unmatched: 13. The CDR3 sequence: CASSHLDRGQYWEQYF. The CDR3 DNA follows: TGTGCCAGCAGCCACCTGGACAGGGGGCAGTACTGGGAGCAGTACTTC. Looking up the rest from reference TRBV7-8 and TRBJ2-7 gives the full variable domain: GAGVSQSPRYKVAKRGQDVALRCDPISGHVSLFWYQQALGQGPEFLTYFQNEAQLDKSGLPSDRFFAERPEGSVSTLKIQRTQQEDSAVYLCASSHLDRGQYWEQYFGPGTRLTVT.

This rearrangement joins TRBV21-1 to TRBJ2-7; the table's D call, TRBD2, has no DNA check behind it. TRBV21-1 is recorded as a pseudogene. The CDR3 spans 15 residues. The CDR3 region is CASSNGGGISYEQYF. As DNA, the CDR3 is TGTGCCAGCAGCAATGGCGGGGGGATATCCTACGAGCAGTACTTC.

The rearrangement joins TRBV28 to TRBJ1-2; no firm D call. The V end lost 3 bases, the J end lost 8 bases, and 16 bases lay between the germline ends. Germline loops: CDR1 MDHEN, CDR2 SYDVKM. The CDR3 covers 14 residues. The CDR3 DNA reads as TGTGCCAGCAGTTTCAGGTACAGCCCGCGGGGCTACACCTTC. Residues: CASSFRYSPRGYTF.

This clone was observed a handful of times. This chain uses TRBV7-9 with TRBJ2-3; D is perhaps TRBD2 (6 bases). Germline-derived CDR1 and CDR2 are SEHNR and FQNEAQ (reference sequence). The CDR3 sequence is 16 residues long. Trimming shortened V by 0 bases and J by 0 bases, and 10 bases separated the two germline ends. The CDR3 spells CASSLAPGASTDTQYF. CDR3 bases: TGTGCCAGCAGCTTAGCTCCGGGAGCTAGCACAGATACGCAGTATTTT.

The chain uses TRBV15 and TRBJ2-5; 10 bases are shared with TRBD1. Germline V gene sequence: CDR1 LNHNV, CDR2 YYDKDF (reference sequence). Trimming at V came to 5 bases and at J to 0 bases, leaving 12 bases not matched to a gene. This CDR3 contains 18 residues. CDR3 amino acids: CATSSRLGTGAYQETQYF. CDR3 coding DNA: TGTGCCACCAGCTCCCGTCTGGGGACAGGGGCGTACCAAGAGACCCAGTACTTC.

This clone has a single count. The rearrangement joins TRBV18 to TRBJ2-7; a weak D match, TRBD1 (6 bases). The ends were cut back, 1 base at V and 1 base at J, with 8 bases in the middle. The CDR3 covers 14 residues. Germline values: CDR1 KGHSH, CDR2 LQKENI. The CDR3 loop reads CASSPRDRSYEQYF. The CDR3 DNA sequence: TGTGCCAGCTCACCACGAGACAGGTCCTACGAGCAGTACTTC.

As DNA, the CDR3 is TGTGCCAGCAGTTTAGGGTCCGGGGAGCTGTTTTTT. Translating gives CASSLGSGELFF. The chain employs TRBV28 and TRBJ2-2; D ambiguous. The germline CDR1 and CDR2 sequences are MDHEN and SYDVKM. There are 12 residues in the CDR3. V was pared by 2 bases and J by 6 bases, with 4 bases between.

The chain employs TRBV10-3 and TRBJ2-5; 10 bases line up with TRBD2. The CDR3 runs to 14 residues. Germline CDR1 and CDR2: ENHRY and SYGVKD. Trimming took 7 bases from V and 5 from J; bases not matched to a gene: 7. CDR3 sequence reads: CAIKAGGPRETQYF. The CDR3 coding sequence is TGTGCCATCAAAGCGGGAGGGCCGCGGGAGACCCAGTACTTC.

The CDR3 is CASSETANTEAFF. CDR3 sequence (DNA): TGTGCCAGCAGCGAGACAGCGAACACTGAAGCTTTCTTT. The V call is TRBV9, the J call TRBJ1-1, with D maybe TRBD1 (5 bases). CDR3 length: 13 amino acids. V was pared by 3 bases and J by 1 base, with 7 bases between. From germline, CDR1 is SGDLS and CDR2 YYNGEE.

In this sample, this clone turned up once. The V call is TRBV7-8, the J call TRBJ2-7; 8 nucleotides line up with TRBD2. The CDR3 totals 15 residues. V lost 5 bases and J lost 3; bases outside the gene matches: 9. Germline loops: CDR1 SGHVS, CDR2 FQNEAQ. This chain's CDR3 is CASSPGAGALYEQYF. DNA for the CDR3: TGTGCCAGCAGCCCGGGAGCGGGGGCCCTCTACGAGCAGTACTTC.

This clone was detected once. The gene calls are TRBV29-1 and TRBJ2-1, with TRBD2 identical over 10 bases. V trimming: 3 bases; J trimming: 6 bases; junction bases outside the gene matches: 5. The V gene's germline CDR1 is SQVTM and CDR2 ANQGSEA. The CDR3 runs 14 residues. The CDR3 sequence is CSVDLAGVSNEQFF. DNA of the CDR3: TGCAGCGTTGATCTAGCGGGGGTAAGCAATGAGCAGTTCTTC.

The rearrangement uses TRBV7-9 and TRBJ1-1; D possibly corresponds to TRBD1 (6 bases). The CDR3 has 15 amino acids. The germline V gene has CDR1 SEHNR and CDR2 FQNEAQ (reference sequence). The V end was cut by 5 bases, the J end by 0 bases, with 13 bases between. The CDR3 DNA follows: TGTGCCAGCAGCGCCCGGACAGACTTGAACACTGAAGCTTTCTTT. Translated: CASSARTDLNTEAFF.

The genes are TRBV28 and TRBJ2-7; D gene uncertain. Germline CDR1 is MDHEN and CDR2 is SYDVKM. The CDR3 contains 13 residues. The V end was cut by 2 bases, the J end by 3 bases, with 8 bases between. This CDR3 reads CASSLLANYEQYF. The CDR3 bases are TGTGCCAGCAGTTTACTCGCAAACTACGAGCAGTACTTC.